The 26 T cell receptor beta chains below all came from one sample that was sequenced in a study of control samples from healthy donors and cancer patients. Repertoires were generated with immunoSEQ multiplex PCR, while TCRdb's copy carries only in-frame clones and drops some. The repertoire holds under 150,000 clones, about nine tenths seen once, with approximately 8.6% in the top ten. The sequenced material came from blood. These receptor sequences come from a woman aged 25 to 39 in good health.

The table lists this clone with a count of one. The chain is built from TRBV5-6 and TRBJ2-1, with 9 bases matching TRBD2. The germline CDR1 and CDR2 sequences are SGHDT and YYEEEE. CDR3 size: 16 residues. Trimming took 3 bases from V and 4 from J; bases not matched to a gene: 8. In DNA, the CDR3 is TGTGCCAGCAGCTGGGCAGGACTAGCGAATTACAATGAGCAGTTCTTC. This encodes CASSWAGLANYNEQFF. The entire variable domain, with the rest obtained from reference TRBV5-6 and TRBJ2-1, is as follows: DAGVTQSPTHLIKTRGQQVTLRCSPKSGHDTVSWYQQALGQGPQFIFQYYEEEERQRGNFPDRFSGHQFPNYSSELNVNALLLGDSALYLCASSWAGLANYNEQFFGPGTRLTVL.

V is TRBV6-1 and J is TRBJ1-1; D remains ambiguous. Germline V gives CDR1 MNHNS, CDR2 SASEGT. This CDR3 is built from 11 residues. Trimming left V 2 bases short and J 11 bases short, with 9 bases between. CDR3 nucleotide sequence: TGTGCCAGCAGTGAAATGCACTCGGCTTTCTTT. Residues: CASSEMHSAFF.

The chain joins TRBV19 to TRBJ1-2; the D gene is possibly TRBD1 (5 bases). The V gene's germline CDR1 is LNHDA and CDR2 SQIVND (reference sequence). The CDR3 spans 12 residues. V lost 5 bases and J lost 4, with 8 bases in between. The CDR3 is CASSPDSYGYTF. The CDR3 DNA is TGTGCCAGTAGTCCCGACAGCTATGGCTACACCTTC.

This clone appeared once. V gene TRBV28 combines with J gene TRBJ2-7; 7 bases line up with TRBD1. The CDR3 extends over 14 amino acids. Germline-derived CDR1 and CDR2 are MDHEN and SYDVKM. The V gene end was trimmed by 8 bases and the J gene end by 2 bases; junction bases not matched to a gene: 9. In DNA, the CDR3 is TGTGCCAGCTACGCCTCGGGACAGCCCTACGAGCAGTACTTC. Residues: CASYASGQPYEQYF.

The rearrangement uses TRBV10-3 and TRBJ2-1; D call uncertain. The CDR3 has 11 amino acids. Germline CDR1 and CDR2: ENHRY and SYGVKD. The V gene lost 0 bases and the J gene lost 15 bases, with 9 bases spanning the gap. CDR3 region: CAISESASLFF. The CDR3, as DNA: TGTGCCATCAGTGAGTCAGCTAGTTTGTTCTTC.

The chain carries TRBV2 and TRBJ1-2; D gene ambiguous. Trimming removed 2 bases at V and 8 bases at J, with 9 bases between. The V gene's germline CDR1 is SNHLY and CDR2 FYNNEI. The CDR3 consists of 12 residues. CDR3 protein: CASSEFGLGYTF. CDR3 DNA sequence: TGTGCCAGCAGTGAATTTGGCCTCGGCTACACCTTC.

The V call is TRBV7-2, the J call TRBJ1-3; no firm D call. CDR1 and CDR2 from the germline V gene are SGHTA and FQGNSA. This CDR3 is built from 14 residues. The V and J ends lost 5 bases and 0 bases respectively, with 8 bases between them. The CDR3 DNA follows: TGTGCCAGCAGCCCCGGGGACTCTGGAAACACCATATATTTT. Its translation is CASSPGDSGNTIYF.

The CDR3 DNA reads as TGTGCCAGTAGGGGGCAGCTCAATCAGCCCCAGCATTTT. This encodes CASRGQLNQPQHF. The genes are TRBV19 and TRBJ1-5; tentatively, D is TRBD1 (5 bases). Germline CDR1 is LNHDA and CDR2 is SQIVND (reference sequence). The CDR3 has 13 residues. Trimming left V 6 bases short and J 3 bases short, with 9 bases between.

In DNA form, the CDR3 reads TGTGCCAGCAGCACAGGGGCGCGGGACTATGGCTACACCTTC. Protein: CASSTGARDYGYTF. V is TRBV5-4 and J is TRBJ1-2, with TRBD1 identical over 7 bases. Germline CDR1 and CDR2: SGHNT and YYREEE (reference sequence). There are 14 residues in the CDR3. V dropped 4 bases and J dropped 3; count of bases not matched to a gene: 6.

The chain is built from TRBV3-1 (or the pseudogene TRBV3-2) and TRBJ2-4; 7 nucleotides agree with TRBD2. This CDR3 spans 20 amino acids. V shed 0 bases, J shed 0 bases, and the junction held 14 bases outside the gene matches. Germline CDR1 LGHDT, CDR2 YNNKEL (reference sequence). The CDR3, as DNA: TGTGCCAGCAGCCAAGACCCCCCCGGGACTACCTCGCGAGCCAAAAACATTCAGTACTTC. It encodes CASSQDPPGTTSRAKNIQYF.

V and J are TRBV5-1 and TRBJ2-7; 11 nucleotides align to TRBD2. The V gene's germline CDR1 is SGHRS and CDR2 YFSETQ. V lost 3 bases and J lost 2; bases outside the gene matches: 4. The CDR3 consists of 15 residues. The CDR3 reads CASSSGTSGPYEQYF. CDR3 DNA: TGCGCCAGCAGCTCCGGGACTAGCGGACCCTACGAGCAGTACTTC.

The chain employs TRBV6-2 or TRBV6-3 and TRBJ1-2, with 8 bases aligning to TRBD1. With V trimmed by 6 bases and J by 8 bases, 11 bases remained unmatched. This CDR3 is built from 14 residues. Germline CDR1 reads MNHEY; CDR2 reads SVGEGT. The CDR3 DNA reads as TGTGCCAGCAGCCGGCCGGGACAGGCGTTCGGCTACACCTTC. Its protein product is CASSRPGQAFGYTF.

The CDR3 DNA reads as TGTGCCTGGAGTGAGTTGCGCGAGGGTGACACTGAAGCTTTCTTT. Its translation: CAWSELREGDTEAFF. The rearrangement uses TRBV30 and TRBJ1-1; D remains ambiguous. Per the germline V gene, CDR1 is GTSNPN and CDR2 is SVGIG (reference sequence). Trimming stripped 1 base from V and 3 bases from J, with 15 bases between. This CDR3 region has 15 residues.

This chain joins TRBV19 and TRBJ1-5, with 7 bases aligning to TRBD1. This CDR3 has 13 amino acids. V was clipped by 3 bases and J by 9 bases; unmatched bases: 5. Germline loops: CDR1 LNHDA, CDR2 SQIVND (reference sequence). The CDR3 nucleotides are TGTGCCAGTAGTATTAGGGGGCAGTGGCCCCAGCATTTT. This codes for CASSIRGQWPQHF.

The rearrangement joins TRBV7-9 to TRBJ2-5; 7 bases fit TRBD1. V shed 5 bases, J shed 2 bases, and the junction held 8 bases outside the gene matches. CDR1 and CDR2 (germline): SEHNR, FQNEAQ (reference sequence). The CDR3 runs 15 residues. CDR3 amino acids: CASSLKQGWQETQYF. The CDR3 coding sequence is TGTGCCAGCAGCCTAAAACAGGGGTGGCAAGAGACCCAGTACTTC.

The count of this clone is one. The chain links TRBV2 to TRBJ2-7; the D is unclear. This CDR3 spans 13 amino acids. V lost 1 base, J lost 6 bases, and 10 bases lay in between. The V gene's germline CDR1 is SNHLY and CDR2 FYNNEI. CDR3 nucleotide sequence: TGTGCCAGCAGTGAAGGGTTGGGTGGCGAGCAGTACTTC. It specifies CASSEGLGGEQYF.

The chain uses TRBV5-6 and TRBJ2-7, with D tentatively TRBD1 (7 bases). This CDR3 is built from 16 residues. Germline loops: CDR1 SGHDT, CDR2 YYEEEE. Between the trimmed V and J ends, which lost 4 bases and 4 bases, there was a span of 21 bases. The CDR3 spells CASSRTYSRGVYEQYF. The CDR3 nucleotides are TGTGCCAGCAGCCGGACTTATTCCAGGGGGGTTTACGAGCAGTACTTC.

This clone has a single count. This chain connects TRBV19 to TRBJ2-7; D is unclear. This CDR3 comprises 15 residues. From germline, CDR1 is LNHDA and CDR2 SQIVND (reference sequence). V was cut by 3 bases and J by 0 bases, with 12 bases left in between. CDR3 loop: CASSMGTYVSYEQYF. CDR3 DNA sequence: TGTGCCAGTAGTATGGGCACCTACGTCTCCTACGAGCAGTACTTC.

V and J are TRBV11-3 and TRBJ2-3; D assignment may be TRBD1 or TRBD2 (5 bases each). Between the trimmed V and J ends, which lost 5 bases and 2 bases, there was a span of 14 bases. Germline loops: CDR1 SGHNT, CDR2 YENEEA. The CDR3 sequence is 15 residues long. CDR3 in DNA: TGTGCCAGCAGCCCCGAGGGGAGTGACACAGATACGCAGTATTTT. Its translation: CASSPEGSDTDTQYF.

The V call is TRBV30, the J call TRBJ2-7; D gene unclear. The V end was cut by 6 bases, the J end by 1 base, with 13 bases between. The germline V gene encodes CDR1 GTSNPN and CDR2 SVGIG (reference sequence). The CDR3 totals 13 residues. CDR3 protein: CACQPGLSYEQYF. The CDR3 DNA reads as TGTGCCTGCCAGCCGGGCCTTTCCTACGAGCAGTACTTC.

CDR3 amino acids: CASSLDSNSPLHF. The CDR3 DNA follows: TGTGCCAGCAGCTTGGACAGTAATTCACCCCTCCACTTT. This chain connects TRBV7-2 to TRBJ1-6; TRBD1 might be the D (6 bases). The CDR3 runs 13 residues. Germline assignment: CDR1 SGHTA and CDR2 FQGNSA. Trimming removed 3 bases at V and 6 bases at J, with 6 bases between.

The V and J genes are TRBV28 and TRBJ2-4; tentative D call: TRBD1 (6 bases). Trimming took off 7 bases at V and 4 bases at J, with 14 bases between the two ends. Germline V gene lookup returns CDR1 MDHEN and CDR2 SYDVKM. CDR3 size: 14 residues. The CDR3 DNA is TGTGCCAGCAACTTGACAGGTTTGAAAAACATTCAGTACTTC. Translated: CASNLTGLKNIQYF.

The J gene is TRBJ1-2, the V gene TRBV20-1, with D possibly being TRBD1 (5 bases). This CDR3 contains 11 residues. V lost 6 bases and J 9 bases, leaving 14 bases between the germline ends. CDR1 is DFQATT and CDR2 is SNEGSKA in the germline V gene (reference sequence). CDR3 coding DNA: TGCAGTGCCCCCCGCGGGGGTCGCTACACCTTC. Amino acid sequence: CSAPRGGRYTF.

V is TRBV3-1 (or the pseudogene TRBV3-2) and J is TRBJ2-1; TRBD2 matches at 11 bases. The germline V gene encodes CDR1 LGHDT and CDR2 YNNKEL (reference sequence). V trimming: 4 bases; J trimming: 3 bases; junction bases outside the gene matches: 5. The CDR3 has 16 residues. CDR3 protein: CASSRPGTSGYNEQFF. The CDR3 DNA sequence: TGTGCCAGCAGCCGGCCCGGGACTAGCGGCTACAATGAGCAGTTCTTC.

The DNA of the CDR3 is TGTGCCAGCTCACCGGACAGAGACTACACCTTC. It is translated as CASSPDRDYTF. This chain links TRBV18 with TRBJ1-2, with D tentatively TRBD1 (6 bases). Deletions cut 3 bases from V and 10 bases from J, with 9 bases between. The CDR3 covers 11 residues. Per the germline V gene, CDR1 is KGHSH and CDR2 is LQKENI.

The chain links TRBV12-3 or TRBV12-4 to TRBJ1-2; TRBD1 might be the D (6 bases). Trimming took 7 bases from V and 8 from J, leaving 17 bases between them. CDR3 length: 13 residues. DNA for the CDR3: TGTGCCAGCAACCCCAACAGGGTCGGCGGCTACACCTTC. Translation gives CASNPNRVGGYTF.